Listed below are T cell receptor beta chains from one sample, sequenced in a study of early T cells in non-severe SARS-CoV-2 infection. In TCRdb, the 5' RACE reads were re-called with MiXCR into one record per CDR3 protein. Found here are tens of thousands of distinct CDR3 sequences, around 8.5% of them singletons; the top ten hold about 20%. Sequences were obtained from whole blood. Receptors originate from an adult who was a healthcare worker with PCR-confirmed SARS-CoV-2 infection or an uninfected control (not recorded which). CDR3s include the opening cysteine and the closing phenylalanine or tryptophan. A D gene is named only where the DNA matches it firmly. Only part of the rows carry a size: once, few, many, or a class if the clone is expanded.

. | . | TRBJ1-2 | TRBV5-4 | TGTGCCAGCAGCTTTACAGGGAGCCATGGCTACACCTTC | CASSFTGSHGYTF
TRBD1 | . | TRBJ1-1 | TRBV30 | TGTGCCTGGAGTCCACGGACAGGGGGCAACACTGAAGCTTTCTTT | CAWSPRTGGNTEAFF
. | many | TRBJ2-7 | TRBV6-2/TRBV6-3 | TGTGCCAGCAGTTACGGGACTCTTTCCTACGAGCAGTACTTC | CASSYGTLSYEQYF
TRBD1 | few | TRBJ1-1 | TRBV9 | TGTGCCAGCACGGACAGGGATACTGGCACTGAAGCTTTCTTT | CASTDRDTGTEAFF
TRBD2 | few | TRBJ2-7 | TRBV7-6 | TGTGCCAGCAGCTTTGGACTAGCAAGTGAGCAGTACTTC | CASSFGLASEQYF
TRBD1 | many | TRBJ1-2 | TRBV18 | TGTGCCAGCTCACCGGGACAGGGGGTAGCTAACTATGGCTACACCTTC | CASSPGQGVANYGYTF
. | many | TRBJ1-1 | TRBV5-4 | TGTGCCAGCAGCTTAGAGCGCACTGAAGCTTTCTTT | CASSLERTEAFF
TRBD1 | . | TRBJ2-7 | TRBV3-1 | TGTGCCAGCAGCCGCCGGGACAGAGCCTACGAGCAGTACTTC | CASSRRDRAYEQYF
TRBD2 | many | TRBJ2-1 | TRBV24-1 | TGTGCCACCAGTGATCCGTCGACTAGCCTCAATGAGCAGTTCTTC | CATSDPSTSLNEQFF
TRBD1 | few | TRBJ1-3 | TRBV12-3/TRBV12-4 | TGTGCCAGCAGTTTAACAGGGGGTGGAAACACCATATATTTT | CASSLTGGGNTIYF
. | few | TRBJ2-5 | TRBV3-1 | TGTGCCAGCAGCCAAGAAGGGGTAGTCGTGGGGGCCAGAAAGACCCAGTACTTC | CASSQEGVVVGARKTQYF
TRBD2 | few | TRBJ2-5 | TRBV30 | TGTGCCCGCCGGGGGGTCCAAGAGACCCAGTACTTC | CARRGVQETQYF
. | few | TRBJ2-1 | TRBV29-1 | TGCAGCGTTGGGACAGTCGCTAATGAGCAGTTCTTC | CSVGTVANEQFF
TRBD1 | . | TRBJ2-3 | TRBV12-3/TRBV12-4 | TGTGCCAGCAGTCGACAGGGGAGCACAGATACGCAGTATTTT | CASSRQGSTDTQYF
. | many | TRBJ2-2 | TRBV7-2 | TGTGCCAGCAGCCCAGCATGGGTGACCGGGGAGCTGTTTTTT | CASSPAWVTGELFF
. | . | TRBJ2-7 | TRBV25-1 | TGTGCCAGCAGTGATCTCGGGCCTTCCTACGAGCAGTACTTC | CASSDLGPSYEQYF
. | . | TRBJ1-1 | TRBV7-6 | TGTGCCAGCAGCCCGCCCGATTGGAACTTGGCTTTCTTT | CASSPPDWNLAFF
. | many | TRBJ2-7 | TRBV6-2/TRBV6-3 | TGTGCCAGCAGTTACTCGAGAGGGCCTCCTTACGAGCAGTACTTC | CASSYSRGPPYEQYF
. | few | TRBJ2-3 | TRBV12-3/TRBV12-4 | TGTGCCAGCAGAAATCAAATCGCCAATACGCAGTATTTT | CASRNQIANTQYF
. | . | TRBJ2-1 | TRBV7-3 | TGTGCCAGCAGCCCCATGAACGACAATGAGCAGTTCTTC | CASSPMNDNEQFF
. | many | TRBJ2-7 | TRBV20-1 | TGCAGTGCCAGAAGGAACGACAATCACGAGCAGTACTTC | CSARRNDNHEQYF
TRBD1 | . | TRBJ2-4 | TRBV3-1 | TGTGCCAGCAGCCAAGATCACACAGGGGGCTACATTCAGTACTTC | CASSQDHTGGYIQYF
. | many | TRBJ1-6 | TRBV7-8 | TGTGCCAGCAGCGCGGGCCCTACACCCCTCCACTTT | CASSAGPTPLHF
TRBD2 | many | TRBJ2-1 | TRBV5-4 | TGTGCCAGCAGCTCGAAGGGTGGCGCGGGGGGCACCTACAATGAGCAGTTCTTC | CASSSKGGAGGTYNEQFF
. | few | TRBJ1-5 | TRBV7-2 | TGTGCCAGCAGCCCCGGCGCAGACAATCAGCCCCAGCATTTT | CASSPGADNQPQHF